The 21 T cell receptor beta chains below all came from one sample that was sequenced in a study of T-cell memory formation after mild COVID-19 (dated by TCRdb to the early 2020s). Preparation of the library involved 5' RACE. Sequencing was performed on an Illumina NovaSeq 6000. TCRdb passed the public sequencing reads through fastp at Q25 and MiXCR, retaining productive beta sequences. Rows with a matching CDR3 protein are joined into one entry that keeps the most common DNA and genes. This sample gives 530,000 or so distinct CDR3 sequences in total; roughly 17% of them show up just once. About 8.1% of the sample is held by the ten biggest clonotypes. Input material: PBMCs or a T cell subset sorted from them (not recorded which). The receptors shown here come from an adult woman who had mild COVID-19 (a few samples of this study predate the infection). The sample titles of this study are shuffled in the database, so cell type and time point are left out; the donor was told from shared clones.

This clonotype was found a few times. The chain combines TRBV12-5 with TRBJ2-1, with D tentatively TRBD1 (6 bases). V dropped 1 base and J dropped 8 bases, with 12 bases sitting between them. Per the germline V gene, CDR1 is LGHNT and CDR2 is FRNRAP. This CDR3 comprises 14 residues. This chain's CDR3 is CASGLGRQDDEQFF. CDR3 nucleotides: TGTGCTAGTGGTTTGGGGCGACAGGACGATGAGCAGTTCTTC.

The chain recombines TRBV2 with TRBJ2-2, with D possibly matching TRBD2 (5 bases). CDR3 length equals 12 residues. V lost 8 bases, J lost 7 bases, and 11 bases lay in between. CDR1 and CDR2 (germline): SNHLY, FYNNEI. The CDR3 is CASPDYNGELFF. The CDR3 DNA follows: TGTGCCAGCCCCGACTACAACGGGGAGCTGTTTTTT.

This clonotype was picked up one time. The CDR3 reads CSASLASGGDTDSYNEQFF. CDR3 in DNA: TGCAGTGCTAGTTTGGCTAGCGGGGGGGACACAGACTCCTACAATGAGCAGTTCTTC. The chain joins TRBV20-1 to TRBJ2-1; 12 bases match TRBD2. J was trimmed by 0 bases and V by 3 bases; bases with no gene match: 12. Germline V CDR1 and CDR2: DFQATT, SNEGSKA (reference sequence). CDR3 length equals 19 residues.

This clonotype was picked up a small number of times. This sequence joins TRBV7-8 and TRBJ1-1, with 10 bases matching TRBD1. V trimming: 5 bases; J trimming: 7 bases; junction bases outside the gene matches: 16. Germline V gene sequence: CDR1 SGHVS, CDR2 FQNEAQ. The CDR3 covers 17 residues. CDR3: CASSLRQGAMVLGEAFF. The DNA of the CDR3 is TGTGCCAGCAGCCTTCGACAGGGGGCGATGGTGTTGGGTGAAGCTTTCTTT.

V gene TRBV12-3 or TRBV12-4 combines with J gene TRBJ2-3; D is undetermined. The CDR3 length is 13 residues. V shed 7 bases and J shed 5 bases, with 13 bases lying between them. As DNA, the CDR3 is TGTGCCAGCAATTGGGATGTAGAAGATACGCAGTATTTT. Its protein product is CASNWDVEDTQYF.

The CDR3 bases are TGTGCCAGCAGTGAATGGATTGGGACAGGGTTGTTCTTC. It is translated as CASSEWIGTGLFF. The chain is built from TRBV25-1 and TRBJ2-1, with 9 bases lining up with TRBD1. Germline V gives CDR1 MGHDK, CDR2 SYGVNS. CDR3 length: 13 residues. Trimming cost V 1 base and J 15 bases; bases outside gene matches: 7.

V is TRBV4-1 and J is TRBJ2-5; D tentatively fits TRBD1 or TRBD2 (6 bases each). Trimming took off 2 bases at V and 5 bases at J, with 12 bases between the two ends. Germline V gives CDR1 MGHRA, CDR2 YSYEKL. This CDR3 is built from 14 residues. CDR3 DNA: TGCGCCAGCAGCCAACCGGGGGCCTTGGAGACCCAGTACTTC. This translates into CASSQPGALETQYF.

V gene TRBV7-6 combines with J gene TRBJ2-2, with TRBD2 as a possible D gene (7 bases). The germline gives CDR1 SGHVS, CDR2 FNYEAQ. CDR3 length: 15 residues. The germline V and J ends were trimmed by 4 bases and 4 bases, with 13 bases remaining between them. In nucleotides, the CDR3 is TGTGCCAGCAGCTGGGGGGGGCAGACCACCGGGGAGCTGTTTTTT. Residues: CASSWGGQTTGELFF.

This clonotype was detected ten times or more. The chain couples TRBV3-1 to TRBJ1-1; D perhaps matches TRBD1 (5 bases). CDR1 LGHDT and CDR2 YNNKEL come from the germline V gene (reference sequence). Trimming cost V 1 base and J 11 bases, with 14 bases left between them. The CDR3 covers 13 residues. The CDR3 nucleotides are TGTGCCAGCAGCCAAGCTTGGGGGGGTGAGGCTTTCTTT. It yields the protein CASSQAWGGEAFF.

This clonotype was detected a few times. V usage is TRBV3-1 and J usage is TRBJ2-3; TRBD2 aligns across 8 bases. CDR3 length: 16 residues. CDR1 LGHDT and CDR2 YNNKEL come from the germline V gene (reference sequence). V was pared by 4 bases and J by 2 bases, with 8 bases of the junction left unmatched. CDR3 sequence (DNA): TGTGCCAGCAGCCTGCTGGGCGGGGGGCTCACAGATACGCAGTATTTT. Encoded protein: CASSLLGGGLTDTQYF.

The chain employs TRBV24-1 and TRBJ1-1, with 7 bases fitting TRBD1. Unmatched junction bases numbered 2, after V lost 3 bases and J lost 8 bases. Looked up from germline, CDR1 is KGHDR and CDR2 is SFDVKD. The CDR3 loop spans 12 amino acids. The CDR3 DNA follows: TGTGCCACCAGTGATCGGACAGGCGAAGCTTTCTTT. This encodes CATSDRTGEAFF.

The CDR3 protein is CASSLRQEETQYF. The CDR3 DNA reads as TGCGCCAGCAGCTTGCGGCAGGAAGAGACCCAGTACTTC. The chain has TRBV5-1 and TRBJ2-5; D not certain. CDR1 SGHRS and CDR2 YFSETQ come from the germline V gene. The CDR3 has 13 residues. V lost 1 base and J 3 bases, leaving 7 bases between the germline ends.

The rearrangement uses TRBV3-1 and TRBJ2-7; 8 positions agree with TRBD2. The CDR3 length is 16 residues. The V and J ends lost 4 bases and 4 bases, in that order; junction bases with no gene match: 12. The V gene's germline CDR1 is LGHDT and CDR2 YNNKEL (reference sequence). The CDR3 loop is CASSPSHSGTGYEQYF. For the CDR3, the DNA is TGTGCCAGCAGCCCCTCTCATAGCGGGACTGGATACGAGCAGTACTTC.

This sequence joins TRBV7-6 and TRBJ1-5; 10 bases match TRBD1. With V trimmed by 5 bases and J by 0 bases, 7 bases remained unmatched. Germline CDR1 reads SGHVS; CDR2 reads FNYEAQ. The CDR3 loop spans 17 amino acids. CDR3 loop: CASSLTGGPYSNQPQHF. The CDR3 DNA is TGTGCCAGCAGCCTGACAGGGGGCCCATATAGCAATCAGCCCCAGCATTTT.

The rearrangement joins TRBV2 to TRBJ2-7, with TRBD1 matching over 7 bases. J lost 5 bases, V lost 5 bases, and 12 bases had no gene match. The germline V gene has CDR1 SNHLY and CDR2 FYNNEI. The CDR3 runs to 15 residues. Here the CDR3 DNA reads TGTGCCAGCAGTTCACCAATGACAGGGTGGGACGAGCAGTACTTC. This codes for CASSSPMTGWDEQYF.

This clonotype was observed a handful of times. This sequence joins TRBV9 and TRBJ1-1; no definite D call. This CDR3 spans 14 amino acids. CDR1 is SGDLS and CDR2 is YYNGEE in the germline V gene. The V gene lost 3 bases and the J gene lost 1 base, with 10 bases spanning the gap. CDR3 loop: CASSGAVSNTEAFF. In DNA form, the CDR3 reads TGTGCCAGCAGCGGGGCAGTCTCGAACACTGAAGCTTTCTTT. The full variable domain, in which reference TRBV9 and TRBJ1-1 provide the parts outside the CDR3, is DSGVTQTPKHLITATGQRVTLRCSPRSGDLSVYWYQQSLDQGLQFLIQYYNGEERAKGNILERFSAQQFPDLHSELNLSSLELGDSALYFCASSGAVSNTEAFFGQGTRLTVV.

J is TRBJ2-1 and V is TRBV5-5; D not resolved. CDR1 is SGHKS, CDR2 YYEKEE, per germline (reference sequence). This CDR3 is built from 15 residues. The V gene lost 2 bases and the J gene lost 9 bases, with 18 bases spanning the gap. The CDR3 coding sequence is TGTGCCAGCAGCTTAAGCTTCGGGCTAGACGGTGAGCAGTTCTTC. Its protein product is CASSLSFGLDGEQFF.

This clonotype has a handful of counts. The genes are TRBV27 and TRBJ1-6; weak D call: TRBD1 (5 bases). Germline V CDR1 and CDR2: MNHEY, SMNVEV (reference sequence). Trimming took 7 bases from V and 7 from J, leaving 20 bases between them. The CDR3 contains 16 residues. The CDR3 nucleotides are TGTGCCAGCACCATACTCGGGGGATCGGACAATTCACCCCTCCACTTT. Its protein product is CASTILGGSDNSPLHF.

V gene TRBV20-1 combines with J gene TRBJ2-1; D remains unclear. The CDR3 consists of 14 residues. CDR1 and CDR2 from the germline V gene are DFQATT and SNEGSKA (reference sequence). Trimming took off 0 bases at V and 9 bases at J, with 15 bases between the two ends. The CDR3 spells CSARDLGDRVEQFF. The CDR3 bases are TGCAGTGCTAGAGATCTTGGAGACCGGGTTGAGCAGTTCTTC.

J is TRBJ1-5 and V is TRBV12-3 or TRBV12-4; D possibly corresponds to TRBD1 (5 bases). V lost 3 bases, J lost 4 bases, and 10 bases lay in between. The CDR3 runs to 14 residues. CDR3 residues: CASSFRQSNQPQHF. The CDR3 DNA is TGTGCCAGCAGTTTTAGACAGTCTAATCAGCCCCAGCATTTT.

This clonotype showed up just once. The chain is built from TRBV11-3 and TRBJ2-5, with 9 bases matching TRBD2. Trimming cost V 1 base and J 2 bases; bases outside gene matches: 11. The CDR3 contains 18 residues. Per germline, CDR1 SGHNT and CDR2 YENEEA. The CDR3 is CASSLGRLAVVGQETQYF. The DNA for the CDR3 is TGTGCCAGCAGCTTAGGCCGACTAGCGGTTGTGGGACAAGAGACCCAGTACTTC. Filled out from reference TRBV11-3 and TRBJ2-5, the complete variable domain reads EAGVVQSPRYKIIEKKQPVAFWCNPISGHNTLYWYLQNLGQGPELLIRYENEEAVDDSQLPKDRFSAERLKGVDSTLKIQPAELGDSAVYLCASSLGRLAVVGQETQYFGPGTRLLVL.